This TCR beta chain was found in a study of blood T cell repertoires in COVID-19. Study context: Samples came from the United States, Italy and Spain, spanning acute and convalescent COVID-19. In each case, the material was cDNA or gDNA derived from T cells, B-cell-depleted T cells, or PBMCs.

How the authors handled the data: How many nucleated cells were present was estimated from reference gene primer amplification. The data were produced by immunoSEQ multiplex PCR, yet TCRdb's version contains in-frame clones alone and is incomplete. The DNA gave D and trimming, while V, J and clone size come from that table. Of 150,000 or so clones detected, roughly four fifths appear once; the ten largest clones hold approximately 32%. The TCR originated in a woman aged 60-75 years with acute or convalescent COVID-19. Input material: peripheral blood.

The CDR3 bases are TGTGCCAGCAGCGTGGCCGAGACAGGGAATTCACCCCTCCACTTT. It translates to CASSVAETGNSPLHF. V and J are TRBV7-3 and TRBJ1-6; 7 bases fit TRBD1. Trimming took 5 bases from V and 7 from J; bases not matched to a gene: 8. The CDR3 spans 15 residues. Per germline, CDR1 SGHTA and CDR2 FQGTGA. Full variable domain (missing parts from reference TRBV7-3 and TRBJ1-6): GAGVSQTPSNKVTEKGKYVELRCDPISGHTALYWYRQSLGQGPEFLIYFQGTGAADDSGLPNDRFFAVRPEGSVSTLKIQRTERGDSAVYLCASSVAETGNSPLHFGNGTRLTVT.